These T cell receptor beta chains were read from a single sample in a study of T cells in Graves' hyperthyroidism and ophthalmopathy. TCRdb re-called the multiplex PCR reads through MiXCR, storing one row per CDR3 protein. The data contain about 290,000 distinct CDR3 sequences, roughly an eighth of them seen just once; the ten biggest clones take up roughly 7.7%. The sample taken for sequencing was blood. These TCRs come from a woman aged 40 to 50 with Graves' hyperthyroidism. CDR3s include the opening cysteine and the closing phenylalanine or tryptophan. The D gene is left open where the match is weak. Clone size is stated in some rows and not others, as once, few, many or a class when expanded.

>TRBD1|many|TRBV2|TRBJ1-1
TGTGCCAGCAGTAAGACAGGGGGCACTGAAGCTTTCTTT
CASSKTGGTEAFF
>TRBD1|many|TRBV27|TRBJ1-1
TGTGCCAGCAGTTCGGGGGGACAGATTTTGAACACTGAAGCTTTCTTT
CASSSGGQILNTEAFF
>.|few|TRBV4-2|TRBJ1-3
TGTGCCAGCAGCCAAGCTACAGGTTCTGGAAACACCATATATTTT
CASSQATGSGNTIYF
>TRBD2|many|TRBV12-3/TRBV12-4|TRBJ2-1
TGTGCCAGCAGGCCAATAGCGGGGGGGGTCAATGAGCAGTTCTTC
CASRPIAGGVNEQFF
>TRBD1|many|TRBV19|TRBJ1-5
TGTGCCAGTAGTCTCGGGACAGGGAATCAGCCCCAGCATTTT
CASSLGTGNQPQHF
>.|many|TRBV5-4|TRBJ2-3
TGTGCCGGCATGTCTAGGACCGACGGAGATACGCAGTATTTT
CAGMSRTDGDTQYF
>TRBD2|.|TRBV7-2|TRBJ2-5
TGTGCCAGCAGCCCGCTAGCGGGAGTTAGCTCCCAGTACTTC
CASSPLAGVSSQYF
>.|.|TRBV2|TRBJ2-5
TGTGCCAACAGGAACCCTCGGGGGTACGAGACCCAGTACTTC
CANRNPRGYETQYF
>.|many|TRBV7-6|TRBJ1-1
TGTGCCAGCAGCTTAGCGCCGTTAGGGGCAGGGTATTTGAACACTGAAGCTTTCTTT
CASSLAPLGAGYLNTEAFF
>TRBD2|.|TRBV24-1|TRBJ2-3
TGTGCCACCGGCAATCCGGGACTAGCATCTGATACGCAGTATTTT
CATGNPGLASDTQYF
>.|many|TRBV2|TRBJ1-1
TGTGCCAGCAGTGAACTGGAGTTCTTGAACACTGAAGCTTTCTTT
CASSELEFLNTEAFF
>TRBD2|.|TRBV30|TRBJ2-1
TGTGCCTGGAAGTGGACTAGCGGGAGCTACAATGAGCAGTTCTTC
CAWKWTSGSYNEQFF
>.|many|TRBV7-2|TRBJ2-3
TGTGCCAGCAGCTCCCAGGGGGGAAGGACAGATACGCAGTATTTT
CASSSQGGRTDTQYF
>.|.|TRBV3-1|TRBJ1-3
TGTGCCAGCAGCCACAGAGCCTCTGGAAACACCATATATTTT
CASSHRASGNTIYF
>.|many|TRBV14|TRBJ2-3
TGTGCCAGCAGCCAAGAAAGTGTGGCAGATACGCAGTATTTT
CASSQESVADTQYF
>.|few|TRBV27|TRBJ2-2
TGTGCCAGCCACCGTGGCGGGGAGCTGTTTTTT
CASHRGGELFF
>.|.|TRBV12-3/TRBV12-4|TRBJ2-7
TGTGCCAGCAGTAGCACCCCGGGCTACGAGCAGTACTTC
CASSSTPGYEQYF
>.|.|TRBV4-1|TRBJ2-1
TGCGCCAGCAGCCAACTCGGTCTATCCTCCTACAATGAGCAGTTCTTC
CASSQLGLSSYNEQFF
>.|many|TRBV28|TRBJ1-1
TGTGCCAGCAGTTTGGCGCCTCTGAACACTGAAGCTTTCTTT
CASSLAPLNTEAFF
>TRBD1|.|TRBV20-1|TRBJ2-5
TGCAGTGCCCCTGACAGGGGAGAGACCCAGTACTTC
CSAPDRGETQYF
>TRBD2|many|TRBV28|TRBJ2-3
TGTGCCAGCAGTTTCCCCGGACTAGCGGGAGGGCTAGATACGCAGTATTTT
CASSFPGLAGGLDTQYF
>.|few|TRBV25-1|TRBJ2-6
TGTGCCAGCAGTGCCCTTGACGAGGGGCACCCTGGGGCCAACGTCCTGACTTTC
CASSALDEGHPGANVLTF
>.|many|TRBV5-5|TRBJ1-2
TGTGCCAGCATACCCGCGGAAAGGAAATGGCAGGCCGACTATGGCTACACCTTC
CASIPAERKWQADYGYTF
>.|many|TRBV28|TRBJ1-3
TGTGCCAGCAGTTTAAACTTCGGAAACACCATATATTTT
CASSLNFGNTIYF
>.|.|TRBV18|TRBJ2-5
TGTGCCAGCTCACCACCCACCGGGGCCCAGGTCGAGACCCAGTACTTC
CASSPPTGAQVETQYF
>.|many|TRBV6-1|TRBJ1-1
TGTGCCAGCAGAGTTAAAGGGGGGATAAACACTGAAGCTTTCTTT
CASRVKGGINTEAFF
>TRBD1|many|TRBV2|TRBJ1-2
TGTGCCAGCAGTGCGGGACAGGACCCTGGCTACACCTTC
CASSAGQDPGYTF
>TRBD1|.|TRBV7-9|TRBJ1-2
TGTGCCAGCAGCTTGCAGACAGGGATCCCACCGTCTAACTATGGCTACACCTTC
CASSLQTGIPPSNYGYTF
>TRBD2|many|TRBV7-3|TRBJ2-1
TGTGCCAGCAGCTTTGGGCGGGGGTCCTACAATGAGCAGTTCTTC
CASSFGRGSYNEQFF
>.|.|TRBV9|TRBJ2-3
TGTGCCAGCAGCGTAGGGGTCCTGCTCACAGATACGCAGTATTTT
CASSVGVLLTDTQYF
>TRBD1|.|TRBV25-1|TRBJ2-7
TGTGCCAGCAGTGGGGGGACAGGATACGTGGGCGAGCAGTACTTC
CASSGGTGYVGEQYF
>TRBD1|many|TRBV27|TRBJ1-4
TGTGCCAGCAGACCAACCGGGACAGGTGTTTTCGGGGTTAATGAAAAACTGTTTTTT
CASRPTGTGVFGVNEKLFF
>.|many|TRBV2|TRBJ1-1
TGTGCCAGCAGTGAAAGAGGTTTGGGGAACACTGAAGCTTTCTTT
CASSERGLGNTEAFF
>.|many|TRBV18|TRBJ2-1
TGTGCCAGCTCACAGGCAGGGGAGGTTGAGCAGTTCTTC
CASSQAGEVEQFF
>TRBD2|.|TRBV7-2|TRBJ2-1
TGTGCCAGCAGCTTACGTCTAGCGGGAGCGGAGGCGGAGACCTACAATGAGCAGTTCTTC
CASSLRLAGAEAETYNEQFF
>.|few|TRBV6-1|TRBJ2-5
TGTGCCAGCAGTGAAAGGGGCGAGGGGATAGGGGAGACCCAGTACTTC
CASSERGEGIGETQYF
>TRBD2|many|TRBV5-1|TRBJ2-7
TGCGCCAGCAGCCCGGGACTAGCGGGATACGAGCAGTACTTC
CASSPGLAGYEQYF
>TRBD2|many|TRBV5-6|TRBJ2-3
TGTGCCAGCAGCACTACGACTAGCTTCACAGATACGCAGTATTTT
CASSTTTSFTDTQYF
>.|many|TRBV20-1|TRBJ1-2
TGCAGTGCTGACCAAAACAATGGCTACACCTTC
CSADQNNGYTF
>.|few|TRBV2|TRBJ2-1
TGTGCCAGCAGCAGGGTAGGGGGGTCCTACAATGAGCAGTTCTTC
CASSRVGGSYNEQFF